Sequencing of this TCR beta chain was carried out in a study of cytomegalovirus exposure and HLA in healthy donors. Study findings and constraints: In an earlier analysis, about 87% or about 30%: the productive usage of most TCR beta V segments. The authors listed 164 TCR beta chains as cytomegalovirus-associated.

About this clone itself: The target antigen is unknown.

Germline assignment: CDR1 SGHRS and CDR2 YFSETQ. V trimming: 7 bases; J trimming: 9 bases; junction bases outside the gene matches: 8. This CDR3 has 13 amino acids. It was with 60 Vbeta and 13 Jbeta primers that the PCR ran. In the original analysis: The authors later counted 70 million to 85 million unique TCR beta chains, 9 million to 14 million of them shared. Clones were read by immunoSEQ multiplex PCR, and TCRdb kept only the in-frame ones, dropping some. The V and J calls and the clone size are those of that table, but D and trimming were determined from the DNA. The sample has hundreds of thousands of clones, approximately 82% seen once.

This chain joins TRBV5-1 and TRBJ2-5; 11 nucleotides match TRBD2. Sequenced: PBMCs. This clonotype originated in a male donor in good health and CMV-seronegative. The CDR3 nucleotides read TGCGCCAGCCATACTAGCGGGAGTGGTTCCCAGTACTTC. It yields the protein CASHTSGSGSQYF.